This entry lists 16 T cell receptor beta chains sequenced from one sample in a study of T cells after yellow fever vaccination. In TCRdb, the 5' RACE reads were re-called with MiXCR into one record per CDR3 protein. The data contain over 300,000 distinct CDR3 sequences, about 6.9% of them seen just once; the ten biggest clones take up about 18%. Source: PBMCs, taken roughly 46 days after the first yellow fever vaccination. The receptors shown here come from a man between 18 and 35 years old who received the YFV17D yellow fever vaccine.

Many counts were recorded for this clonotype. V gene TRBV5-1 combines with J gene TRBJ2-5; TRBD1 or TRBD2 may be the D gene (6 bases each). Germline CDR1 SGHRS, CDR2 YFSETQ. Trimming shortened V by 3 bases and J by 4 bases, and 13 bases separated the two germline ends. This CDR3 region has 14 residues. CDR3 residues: CASSSSGGPETQYF. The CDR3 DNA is TGCGCCAGCAGCTCCTCCGGGGGCCCAGAGACCCAGTACTTC.

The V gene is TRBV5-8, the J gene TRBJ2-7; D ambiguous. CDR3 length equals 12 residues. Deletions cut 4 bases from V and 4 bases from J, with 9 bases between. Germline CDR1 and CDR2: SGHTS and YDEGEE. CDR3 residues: CASSVKDYEQYF. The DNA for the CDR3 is TGTGCCAGCAGCGTTAAAGATTACGAGCAGTACTTC.

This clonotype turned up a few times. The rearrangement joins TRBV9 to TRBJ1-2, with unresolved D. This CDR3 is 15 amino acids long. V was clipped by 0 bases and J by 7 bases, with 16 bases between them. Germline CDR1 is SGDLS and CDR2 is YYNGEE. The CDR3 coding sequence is TGTGCCAGCAGCGTAGGGGGTCCGATCGAGGGTGGCTACACCTTC. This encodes CASSVGGPIEGGYTF.

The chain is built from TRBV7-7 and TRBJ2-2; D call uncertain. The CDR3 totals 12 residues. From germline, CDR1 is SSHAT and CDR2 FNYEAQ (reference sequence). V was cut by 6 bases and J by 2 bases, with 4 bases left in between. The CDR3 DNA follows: TGTGCCAGCAGGCCTAACACCGGGGAGCTGTTTTTT. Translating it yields CASRPNTGELFF.

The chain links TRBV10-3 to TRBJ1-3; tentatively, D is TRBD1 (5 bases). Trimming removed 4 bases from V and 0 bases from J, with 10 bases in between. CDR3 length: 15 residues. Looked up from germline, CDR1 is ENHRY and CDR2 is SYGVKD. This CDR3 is CAISGQPSSGNTIYF. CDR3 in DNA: TGTGCCATCAGTGGACAGCCTAGCTCTGGAAACACCATATATTTT.

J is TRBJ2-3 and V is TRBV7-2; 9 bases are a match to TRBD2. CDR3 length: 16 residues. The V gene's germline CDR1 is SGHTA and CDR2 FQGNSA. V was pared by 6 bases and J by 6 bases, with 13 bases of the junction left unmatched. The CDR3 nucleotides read TGTGCCAGCAGTTACAGGAGCGGGGGGTGGGCGGATACGCAGTATTTT. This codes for CASSYRSGGWADTQYF.

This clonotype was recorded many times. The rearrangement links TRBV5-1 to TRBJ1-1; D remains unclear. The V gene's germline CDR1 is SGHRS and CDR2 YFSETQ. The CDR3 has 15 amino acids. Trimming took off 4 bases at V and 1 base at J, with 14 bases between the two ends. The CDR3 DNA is TGCGCCAGCAGCCCCCTGGTAACGGGGAACACTGAAGCTTTCTTT. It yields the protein CASSPLVTGNTEAFF.

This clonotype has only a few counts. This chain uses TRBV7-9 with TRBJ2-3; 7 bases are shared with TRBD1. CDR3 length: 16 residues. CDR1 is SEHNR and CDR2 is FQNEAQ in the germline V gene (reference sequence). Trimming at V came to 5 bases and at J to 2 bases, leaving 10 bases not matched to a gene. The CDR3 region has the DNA TGTGCCAGCAGCGGAGAACGGGGACAGAACACAGATACGCAGTATTTT. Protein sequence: CASSGERGQNTDTQYF.

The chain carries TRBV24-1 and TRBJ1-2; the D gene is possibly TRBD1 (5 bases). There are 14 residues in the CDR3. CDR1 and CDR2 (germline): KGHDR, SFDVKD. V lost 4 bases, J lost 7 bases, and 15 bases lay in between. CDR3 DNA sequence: TGTGCCACCAGTGACTCAGATCCAGGGAGTGGCTACACCTTC. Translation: CATSDSDPGSGYTF.

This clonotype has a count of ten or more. CDR3 protein: CASSLDTLGETQYF. Written as DNA, the CDR3 is TGCGCCAGCAGCTTGGACACCCTCGGGGAGACCCAGTACTTC. The V gene is TRBV5-1, the J gene TRBJ2-5, with D hard to call. The V and J ends lost 0 bases and 5 bases respectively, with 11 bases between them. CDR3 length equals 14 residues. Germline-derived CDR1 and CDR2 are SGHRS and YFSETQ.

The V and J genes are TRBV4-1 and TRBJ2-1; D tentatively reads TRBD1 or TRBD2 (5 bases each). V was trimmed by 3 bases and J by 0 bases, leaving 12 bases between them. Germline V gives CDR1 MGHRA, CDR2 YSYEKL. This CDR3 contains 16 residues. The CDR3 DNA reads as TGCGCCAGCAGCCACGCCGACGGGACCTCCTACAATGAGCAGTTCTTC. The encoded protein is CASSHADGTSYNEQFF.

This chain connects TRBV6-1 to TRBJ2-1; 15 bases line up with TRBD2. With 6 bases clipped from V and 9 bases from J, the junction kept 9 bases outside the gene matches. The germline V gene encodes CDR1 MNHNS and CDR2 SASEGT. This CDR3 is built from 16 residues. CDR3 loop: CASRPGLAGGRGEQFF. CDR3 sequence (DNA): TGTGCCAGCAGACCCGGACTAGCGGGGGGGCGCGGTGAGCAGTTCTTC.

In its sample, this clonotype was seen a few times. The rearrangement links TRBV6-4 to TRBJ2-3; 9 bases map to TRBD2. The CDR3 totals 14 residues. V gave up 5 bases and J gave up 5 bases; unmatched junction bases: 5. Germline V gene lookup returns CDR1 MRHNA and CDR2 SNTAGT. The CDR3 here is CASSKLAGQDTQYF. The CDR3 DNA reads TGTGCCAGCAGTAAGCTAGCGGGACAAGATACGCAGTATTTT.

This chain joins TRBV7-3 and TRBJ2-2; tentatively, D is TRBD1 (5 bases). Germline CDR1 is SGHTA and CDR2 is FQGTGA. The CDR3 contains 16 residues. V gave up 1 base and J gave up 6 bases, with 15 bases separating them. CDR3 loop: CASSLRWGSKAGELFF. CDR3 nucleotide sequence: TGTGCCAGCAGCTTAAGATGGGGCTCCAAGGCCGGGGAGCTGTTTTTT.

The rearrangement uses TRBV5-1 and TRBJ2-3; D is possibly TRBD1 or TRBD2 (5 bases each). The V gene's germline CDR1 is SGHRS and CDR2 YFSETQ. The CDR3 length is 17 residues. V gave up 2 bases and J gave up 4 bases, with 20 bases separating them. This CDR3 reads CASSFPPGTQGADTQYF. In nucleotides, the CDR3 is TGCGCCAGCAGCTTCCCCCCCGGGACGCAAGGGGCAGATACGCAGTATTTT.

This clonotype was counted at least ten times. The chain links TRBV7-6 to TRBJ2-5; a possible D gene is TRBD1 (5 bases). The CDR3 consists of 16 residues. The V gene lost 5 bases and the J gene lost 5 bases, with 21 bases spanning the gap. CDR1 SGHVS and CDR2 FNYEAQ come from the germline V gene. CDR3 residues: CASSLRPQGEGETQYF. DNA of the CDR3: TGTGCCAGCAGCCTCCGCCCGCAGGGCGAAGGGGAGACCCAGTACTTC.